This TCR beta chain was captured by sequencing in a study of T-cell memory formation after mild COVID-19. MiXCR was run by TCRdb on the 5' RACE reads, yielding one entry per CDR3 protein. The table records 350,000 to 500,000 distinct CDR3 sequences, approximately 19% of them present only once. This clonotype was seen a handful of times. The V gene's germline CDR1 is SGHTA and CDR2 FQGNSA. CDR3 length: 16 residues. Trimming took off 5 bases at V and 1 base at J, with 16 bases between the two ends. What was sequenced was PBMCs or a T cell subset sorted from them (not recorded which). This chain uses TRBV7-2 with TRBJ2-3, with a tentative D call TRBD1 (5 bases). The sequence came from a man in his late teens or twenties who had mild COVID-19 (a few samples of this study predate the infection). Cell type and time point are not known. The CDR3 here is CASSLLGASRTDTQYF. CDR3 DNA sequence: TGTGCCAGCAGCCTACTTGGGGCTTCCCGCACAGATACGCAGTATTTT.